Following are 32 T cell receptor beta chains from one sample sequenced in a study of T cells after yellow fever vaccination. TCRdb itself ran the 5' RACE reads through MiXCR, one entry per CDR3 protein. The sample includes 12,000 or so distinct CDR3 sequences, more than 4.5% of them seen just once. Source: PBMCs, either bulk or a sorted T-cell subset (CD4+, CD8+, memory, or dextramer-sorted; not recorded which), taken 45 days after the yellow fever booster vaccination. Receptor source: a man in his thirties or forties who received the YFV17D yellow fever vaccine.

This clonotype was seen many times. This chain links TRBV3-1 with TRBJ1-3; 7 positions agree with TRBD1. Germline V gene data show CDR1 as LGHDT and CDR2 as YNNKEL (reference sequence). This CDR3 has 15 residues. V dropped 4 bases and J dropped 2; count of bases not matched to a gene: 5. CDR3 amino acids: CASSLRGRTGNTIYF. The CDR3 DNA sequence: TGTGCCAGCAGCCTCAGGGGGAGGACTGGAAACACCATATATTTT.

This clonotype was seen a few times. A much larger clone differs by one base, so this may be a read error. The gene calls are TRBV12-3 or TRBV12-4 and TRBJ2-7, with D unresolved. This CDR3 is 10 amino acids long. Trimming cost V 8 bases and J 4 bases, with 6 bases left between them. This chain's CDR3 is CASVDYEQYF. The CDR3 DNA reads TGTGCCAGCGTCGATTACGAGCAGTACTTC.

This clonotype was seen repeatedly, ten times or more. This chain connects TRBV28 to TRBJ2-3, with 10 bases fitting TRBD2. CDR1 and CDR2 (germline): MDHEN, SYDVKM. The V gene end was trimmed by 2 bases and the J gene end by 6 bases; junction bases not matched to a gene: 5. The CDR3 spans 15 residues. CDR3 in amino acids: CASSLTTSGMDTQYF. The CDR3 nucleotides read TGTGCCAGCAGTTTAACCACTAGCGGGATGGATACGCAGTATTTT.

This clonotype has a count of ten or more. The junction and the germline gene differ at one end; a read error may be behind it. The chain links TRBV5-1 to TRBJ2-7; perhaps TRBD1 as D (6 bases). The germline CDR1 and CDR2 sequences are SGHRS and YFSETQ. The CDR3 covers 12 residues. The CDR3 region has the DNA TGCGCCAGCAGCTTTGAAGGAACAGGGCGTGACTTC. Translating gives CASSFEGTGRDF.

The sample holds many counts of this clonotype. This chain uses TRBV30 with TRBJ2-7; D uncertain. The germline CDR1 and CDR2 sequences are GTSNPN and SVGIG (reference sequence). Trimming cost V 0 bases and J 2 bases, with 8 bases left between them. This CDR3 is 13 amino acids long. The CDR3 spells CAWSVGSPYEQYF. CDR3 sequence (DNA): TGTGCCTGGAGTGTGGGCTCCCCCTACGAGCAGTACTTC.

This clonotype was detected many times. The chain carries TRBV20-1 and TRBJ2-7; TRBD1 might be the D (5 bases). CDR1 is DFQATT, CDR2 SNEGSKA, per germline (reference sequence). Trimming cost V 6 bases and J 5 bases, with 20 bases left between them. The CDR3 covers 14 residues. The CDR3 loop is CSARVGAHSNEQYF. CDR3 nucleotides: TGCAGTGCCAGGGTTGGGGCCCACAGCAACGAGCAGTACTTC.

There are many counts of this clonotype. The chain carries TRBV28 and TRBJ2-3, with TRBD2 matching over 9 bases. Per the germline V gene, CDR1 is MDHEN and CDR2 is SYDVKM. CDR3 length: 15 amino acids. Unmatched junction bases numbered 7, after V lost 6 bases and J lost 3 bases. DNA for the CDR3: TGTGCCAGCAGACGTCCTAGCGGGATTACAGATACGCAGTATTTT. It is translated as CASRRPSGITDTQYF.

The V gene is TRBV20-1, the J gene TRBJ1-5, with TRBD1 matching over 8 bases. Germline assignment: CDR1 DFQATT and CDR2 SNEGSKA (reference sequence). CDR3 length: 16 amino acids. CDR3 DNA: TGCTGTGTCTGGGGCCAGGGGGCGTATTGGGGTTGGCCCCAGCATTTT. It yields the protein CCVWGQGAYWGWPQHF.

This clonotype appeared many times. This sequence joins TRBV4-2 and TRBJ2-7; D is undetermined. The CDR3 is 14 residues long. V lost 1 base to trimming and J lost 1 base, with 8 bases between them. The germline gives CDR1 LGHNA, CDR2 YNFKEQ. The CDR3 DNA follows: TGTGCCAGCAGCCAAGTGCCGCTGTCCTACGAGCAGTACTTC. This sequence encodes CASSQVPLSYEQYF.

This clonotype was picked up many times. This chain uses TRBV7-9 with TRBJ2-3; 7 bases match TRBD1. CDR3 length equals 14 residues. V lost 0 bases and J lost 4; bases outside the gene matches: 1. Germline V gives CDR1 SEHNR, CDR2 FQNEAQ (reference sequence). The CDR3 spells CASSLAGGADTQYF. CDR3 DNA: TGTGCCAGCAGCTTAGCAGGGGGCGCAGATACGCAGTATTTT.

The sample holds many counts of this clonotype. The CDR3 loop reads CASSPGGTGGERDTQYF. CDR3 DNA sequence: TGCGCCAGCAGCCCTGGGGGGACAGGGGGCGAACGAGATACGCAGTATTTT. This rearrangement joins TRBV5-1 to TRBJ2-3; 12 bases match TRBD1. Trimming removed 4 bases from V and 5 bases from J; junction bases left unmatched: 11. CDR1 SGHRS and CDR2 YFSETQ come from the germline V gene. The length of the CDR3 is 17 residues.

The sample holds many counts of this clonotype. The chain has TRBV7-2 and TRBJ2-7, with 7 nucleotides matching TRBD1. The V gene's germline CDR1 is SGHTA and CDR2 FQGNSA. V lost 6 bases and J lost 3; bases outside the gene matches: 8. The CDR3 consists of 14 residues. The CDR3 nucleotides read TGTGCCAGCAGGACAGGGTTAATGAGCTACGAGCAGTACTTC. It specifies CASRTGLMSYEQYF. The full variable domain, completed using reference TRBV7-2 and TRBJ2-7, is GAGVSQSPSNKVTEKGKDVELRCDPISGHTALYWYRQSLGQGLEFLIYFQGNSAPDKSGLPSDRFSAERTGGSVSTLTIQRTQQEDSAVYLCASRTGLMSYEQYFGPGTRLTVT.

This clonotype has ten or more counts. The chain is built from TRBV7-2 and TRBJ1-1; the match to TRBD1 covers 8 bases. Germline CDR1 is SGHTA and CDR2 is FQGNSA. Unmatched junction bases numbered 8, after V lost 4 bases and J lost 4 bases. The CDR3 spans 15 residues. CDR3 nucleotide sequence: TGTGCCAGCAGCTACCAAACAGGGGGAGGCACTGAAGCTTTCTTT. This encodes CASSYQTGGGTEAFF.

This clonotype came up many times. The chain employs TRBV5-4 and TRBJ2-3; 10 bases agree with TRBD2. The CDR3 has 15 amino acids. J was trimmed by 5 bases and V by 4 bases; bases with no gene match: 7. Germline V lookup: CDR1 SGHNT, CDR2 YYREEE (reference sequence). The CDR3 DNA reads TGTGCCAGCAGCGGACGAAGCGGGAGGGTAGATACGCAGTATTTT. Residues: CASSGRSGRVDTQYF.

This clonotype has ten or more counts. The rearrangement links TRBV7-2 to TRBJ2-4; D perhaps matches TRBD2 (5 bases). V lost 3 bases, J lost 6 bases, and 9 bases lay in between. Germline values: CDR1 SGHTA, CDR2 FQGNSA. The CDR3 runs 13 residues. This chain's CDR3 is CASSLAGRNIQYF. In DNA form, the CDR3 reads TGTGCCAGCAGCTTGGCGGGTCGAAACATTCAGTACTTC. The full variable domain, rest sourced from reference TRBV7-2 and TRBJ2-4, is GAGVSQSPSNKVTEKGKDVELRCDPISGHTALYWYRQSLGQGLEFLIYFQGNSAPDKSGLPSDRFSAERTGGSVSTLTIQRTQQEDSAVYLCASSLAGRNIQYFGAGTRLSVL.

In its sample, this clonotype was seen many times. This chain links TRBV5-6 with TRBJ2-1; D is undetermined. In germline, CDR1 is SGHDT, CDR2 YYEEEE. The CDR3 loop spans 18 amino acids. Trimming shortened V by 1 base and J by 4 bases, and 21 bases separated the two germline ends. Here the CDR3 DNA reads TGTGCCAGCAGCTTGAGATTCTCGGGCAATTACCGATACAATGAGCAGTTCTTC. This sequence encodes CASSLRFSGNYRYNEQFF. The full variable domain, completed using reference TRBV5-6 and TRBJ2-1, is DAGVTQSPTHLIKTRGQQVTLRCSPKSGHDTVSWYQQALGQGPQFIFQYYEEEERQRGNFPDRFSGHQFPNYSSELNVNALLLGDSALYLCASSLRFSGNYRYNEQFFGPGTRLTVL.

This clonotype came up many times. The V and J genes are TRBV9 and TRBJ2-5, with 10 bases aligning to TRBD2. From germline, CDR1 is SGDLS and CDR2 YYNGEE. V was clipped by 3 bases and J by 5 bases; unmatched bases: 13. The CDR3 has 17 amino acids. This chain's CDR3 is CASSAPPPAGGWETQYF. The CDR3 DNA reads TGTGCCAGCAGCGCCCCTCCTCCAGCGGGAGGGTGGGAGACCCAGTACTTC.

This clonotype was seen many times. V usage is TRBV5-4 and J usage is TRBJ2-5; 10 bases are shared with TRBD2. V trimming: 0 bases; J trimming: 5 bases; junction bases outside the gene matches: 4. Germline CDR1 SGHNT, CDR2 YYREEE (reference sequence). The CDR3 runs 15 residues. The CDR3 nucleotides read TGTGCCAGCAGCTTGGTGCTAGCGGGAGTGGAGACCCAGTACTTC. This translates into CASSLVLAGVETQYF.

In this sample, this clonotype turned up many times. The chain couples TRBV29-1 to TRBJ2-7, with 9 positions matching TRBD1. V gave up 0 bases and J gave up 5 bases; unmatched junction bases: 11. Germline CDR1 and CDR2: SQVTM and ANQGSEA. The CDR3 sequence is 16 residues long. In nucleotides, the CDR3 is TGCAGCGTTGAAGATTTTCCGGGACAGGGAACACACGAGCAGTACTTC. This gives the protein CSVEDFPGQGTHEQYF.

In this sample, this clonotype turned up many times. This rearrangement joins TRBV12-3 or TRBV12-4 to TRBJ2-7; TRBD1 is a possible D gene (6 bases). The CDR3 consists of 14 residues. The V gene lost 6 bases and the J gene lost 3 bases, with 15 bases spanning the gap. As DNA, the CDR3 is TGTGCCAGCAGCCCACTACAGGGAATCTACGAGCAGTACTTC. Amino acids: CASSPLQGIYEQYF.

This clonotype was counted at least ten times. V and J are TRBV3-1 and TRBJ1-2; D remains ambiguous. The CDR3 is 14 amino acids. V was trimmed by 0 bases and J by 2 bases, leaving 7 bases between them. Germline CDR1 LGHDT, CDR2 YNNKEL (reference sequence). The CDR3 protein is CASSQEVANYGYTF. DNA of the CDR3: TGTGCCAGCAGCCAAGAAGTCGCCAACTATGGCTACACCTTC.

This clonotype showed up many times. This rearrangement joins TRBV5-1 to TRBJ2-3; 7 bases align to TRBD2. V gave up 4 bases and J gave up 2 bases; unmatched junction bases: 10. Germline lookup yields CDR1 SGHRS and CDR2 YFSETQ. The CDR3 sequence is 16 residues long. The CDR3 region is CASSPTLASPTDTQYF. CDR3 DNA: TGCGCCAGCAGCCCCACACTAGCGTCGCCCACAGATACGCAGTATTTT.

The table lists this clonotype with many counts. The junction differs from germline at one of its ends, possibly a read error. The chain has TRBV7-9 and TRBJ2-5; 10 bases are a match to TRBD2. Germline lookup yields CDR1 SEHNR and CDR2 FQNEAQ (reference sequence). The CDR3 is 14 residues long. The CDR3: CASSLAGVWETQYF. In DNA form, the CDR3 reads TGTGCCAGCAGCCTAGCGGGGGTTTGGGAGACCCAGTACTTC.

Many counts were recorded for this clonotype. V gene TRBV20-1 combines with J gene TRBJ2-1, with TRBD2 matching 14 bases. CDR1 is DFQATT, CDR2 SNEGSKA, per germline (reference sequence). Unmatched junction bases numbered 10, after V lost 3 bases and J lost 0 bases. The CDR3 runs 19 residues. CDR3 bases: TGCAGTGCTAGGGCACCAGTGACTAGCGGGAGGGCCTCCTACAATGAGCAGTTCTTC. Amino acids: CSARAPVTSGRASYNEQFF.

In its sample, this clonotype was seen many times. The chain has TRBV27 and TRBJ1-2; possibly TRBD1 for D (5 bases). The CDR3 has 17 residues. Germline CDR1 MNHEY, CDR2 SMNVEV (reference sequence). Trimming left V 1 base short and J 4 bases short, with 19 bases between. In DNA form, the CDR3 reads TGTGCCAGCAGTTTATTTTGGGGGGGGTTCGGAGGCTATGGCTACACCTTC. This encodes CASSLFWGGFGGYGYTF.

This clonotype was picked up many times. V gene TRBV7-8 combines with J gene TRBJ1-5, with TRBD1 matching 7 bases. Germline V lookup: CDR1 SGHVS, CDR2 FQNEAQ. CDR3 length equals 16 residues. V trimming: 2 bases; J trimming: 0 bases; junction bases outside the gene matches: 4. DNA of the CDR3: TGTGCCAGCAGCTTAAGGGACAGTTATAGCAATCAGCCCCAGCATTTT. This encodes CASSLRDSYSNQPQHF.

This clonotype has a count of ten or more. The chain uses TRBV5-1 and TRBJ2-3; possibly TRBD2 for D (6 bases). This CDR3 spans 15 amino acids. Germline V CDR1 and CDR2: SGHRS, YFSETQ. Deletions cut 4 bases from V and 4 bases from J, with 16 bases between. In nucleotides, the CDR3 is TGCGCCAGCAGCAGTGACCCGGGAGCGCCAGATACGCAGTATTTT. Its protein product is CASSSDPGAPDTQYF.

This clonotype was found many times. The chain recombines TRBV20-1 with TRBJ1-2, with D possibly being TRBD1 (6 bases). V gave up 3 bases and J gave up 4 bases, with 12 bases separating them. The germline gives CDR1 DFQATT, CDR2 SNEGSKA (reference sequence). This CDR3 contains 13 residues. The CDR3 nucleotides are TGCAGTGCTAGCGGGGGGCTAGGCTATGGCTACACCTTC. It translates to CSASGGLGYGYTF.

The table lists this clonotype with many counts. This rearrangement joins TRBV29-1 to TRBJ2-2; D not certain. CDR3 size: 11 residues. Germline CDR1 is SQVTM and CDR2 is ANQGSEA. V lost 4 bases, J lost 8 bases, and 8 bases lay in between. The CDR3 reads CSVGEWGELFF. CDR3 sequence (DNA): TGCAGCGTTGGGGAATGGGGGGAGCTGTTTTTT.

V and J are TRBV6-1 and TRBJ2-7; 10 bases agree with TRBD2. J lost 0 bases, V lost 9 bases, and 14 bases had no gene match. Germline CDR1 is MNHNS and CDR2 is SASEGT. The length of the CDR3 is 17 residues. The CDR3 here is CASLDGLAGGSSYEQYF. In nucleotides, the CDR3 is TGTGCCAGTCTCGACGGGTTAGCGGGAGGTAGCTCCTACGAGCAGTACTTC.

This clonotype was observed at least ten times. Here the CDR3 DNA reads TGCGCCAGCCGAGATCCGCTTTACAATGAGCAGTTCTTC. Its protein is CASRDPLYNEQFF. J is TRBJ2-1 and V is TRBV5-1, with D uncertain. Germline CDR1 SGHRS, CDR2 YFSETQ. Between the trimmed V and J ends, which lost 7 bases and 4 bases, there was a span of 12 bases. The CDR3 is made up of 13 amino acids.

This clonotype occurred many times. The chain carries TRBV19 and TRBJ1-5, with D hard to call. V lost 2 bases and J lost 10, with 9 bases in between. The germline V gene has CDR1 LNHDA and CDR2 SQIVND (reference sequence). The CDR3 is 12 residues long. The chain's CDR3 is CASSIIPGPQHF. DNA for the CDR3: TGTGCCAGTAGTATAATACCCGGACCCCAGCATTTT.